The clone carrying this T cell receptor beta chain occurred a few times. Its matching antigen is unknown. The CDR3 covers 16 residues. Germline-derived CDR1 and CDR2 are SGHVS and FNYEAQ. Germline trimming cut 1 base from V and 4 bases from J; bases unmatched to any gene: 5. This entry belongs to a study of CD8 T cells in ankylosing spondylitis. General observations from the study: A TCR beta motif of about 8 highly homologous variants appeared characteristic of ankylosing spondylitis blood. Disease-linked clones displayed a CD8+ phenotype and appeared relatively rarely in peripheral blood. Reports of some motif variants in reactive arthritis synovial fluid and blood predate this one. Matched ankylosing spondylitis synovial fluid reportedly showed significant enrichment of disease-linked clones.

Scientists made TCR beta libraries using quantitative 5'-RACE with molecular barcodes. One entry per CDR3 protein, called by TCRdb with MiXCR from the 5' RACE reads. The sample has 500,000 to 550,000 distinct CDR3 sequences, approximately 11% seen once. Material: blood, either unsorted or a sorted T cell fraction (not recorded which). The chain couples TRBV7-6 to TRBJ2-2, with 8 bases identical to TRBD2. The receptor was isolated from a male donor with ankylosing spondylitis. This CDR3 is CASSLVRGRSTGELFF. The CDR3 DNA reads TGTGCCAGCAGCTTAGTTCGCGGGAGGTCCACCGGGGAGCTGTTTTTT.